This TCR beta chain appears in the sequencing data of a study of T cell repertoires in cytomegalovirus infection. As for the study in general: Indicated by public TCR beta signatures were CMV infection and matching HLA type.

With 7 bases removed from V and 0 bases from J, the gap between germline ends came to 7 bases. This CDR3 has 12 residues. CDR1 is DFQATT, CDR2 SNEGSKA, per germline (reference sequence). TCRdb passed the reads through MiXCR, listing each CDR3 protein once. This table holds more than 200,000 distinct CDR3 sequences, roughly 10% found once. This clonotype has more than one count but fewer than ten. Specimen: PBMCs. The chain uses TRBV20-1 and TRBJ1-5; no firm D call. The sequence came from a human donor in good health (CMV status not recorded). Some clones in this sample may be carry-over from other donors' samples. Written as DNA, the CDR3 is TGCAGTGGTAAACATAGCAATCAGCCCCAGCATTTT. Encoded protein: CSGKHSNQPQHF.